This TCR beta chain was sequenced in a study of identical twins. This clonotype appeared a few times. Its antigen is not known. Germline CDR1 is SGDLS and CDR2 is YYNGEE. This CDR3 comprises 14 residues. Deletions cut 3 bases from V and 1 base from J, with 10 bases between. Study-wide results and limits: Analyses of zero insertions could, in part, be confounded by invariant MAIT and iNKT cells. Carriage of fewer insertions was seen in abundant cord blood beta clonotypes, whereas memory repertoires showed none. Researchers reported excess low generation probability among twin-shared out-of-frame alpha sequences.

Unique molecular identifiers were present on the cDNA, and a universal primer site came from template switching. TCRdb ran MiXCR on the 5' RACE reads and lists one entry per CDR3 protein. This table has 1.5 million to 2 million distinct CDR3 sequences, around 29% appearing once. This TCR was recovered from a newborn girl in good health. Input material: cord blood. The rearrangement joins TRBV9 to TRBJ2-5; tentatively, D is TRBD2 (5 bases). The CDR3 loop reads CASSGGGLQETQYF. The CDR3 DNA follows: TGTGCCAGCAGCGGCGGAGGTCTCCAAGAGACCCAGTACTTC.